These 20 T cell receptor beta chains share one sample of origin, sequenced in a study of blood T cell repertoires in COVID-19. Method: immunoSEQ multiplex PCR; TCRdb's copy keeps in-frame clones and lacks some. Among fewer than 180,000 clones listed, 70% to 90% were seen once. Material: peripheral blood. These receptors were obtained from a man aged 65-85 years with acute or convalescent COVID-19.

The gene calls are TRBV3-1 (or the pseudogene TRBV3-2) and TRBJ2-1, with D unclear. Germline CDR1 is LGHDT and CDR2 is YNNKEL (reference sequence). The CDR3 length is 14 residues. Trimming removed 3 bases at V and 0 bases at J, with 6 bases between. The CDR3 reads CASSQSSSYNEQFF. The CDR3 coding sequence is TGTGCCAGCAGCCAGTCGAGCTCCTACAATGAGCAGTTCTTC.

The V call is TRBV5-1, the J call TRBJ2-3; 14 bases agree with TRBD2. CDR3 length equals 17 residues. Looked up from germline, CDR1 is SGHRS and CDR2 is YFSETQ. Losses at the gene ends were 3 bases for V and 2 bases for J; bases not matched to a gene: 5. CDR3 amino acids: CASSWGLAGENTDTQYF. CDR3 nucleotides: TGCGCCAGCAGCTGGGGACTAGCGGGAGAGAACACAGATACGCAGTATTTT.

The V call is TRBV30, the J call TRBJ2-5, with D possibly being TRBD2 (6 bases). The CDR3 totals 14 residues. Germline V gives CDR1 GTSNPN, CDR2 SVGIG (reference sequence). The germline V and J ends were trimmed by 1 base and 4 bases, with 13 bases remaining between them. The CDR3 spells CAWSASGGGETQYF. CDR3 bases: TGTGCCTGGAGTGCCTCTGGGGGAGGAGAGACCCAGTACTTC.

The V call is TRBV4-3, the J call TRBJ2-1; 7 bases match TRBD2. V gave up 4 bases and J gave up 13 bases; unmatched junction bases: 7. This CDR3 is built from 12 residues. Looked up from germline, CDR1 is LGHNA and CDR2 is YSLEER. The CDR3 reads CASSRGSGLQFF. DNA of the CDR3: TGCGCCAGCAGCCGGGGTAGCGGGTTACAGTTCTTC.

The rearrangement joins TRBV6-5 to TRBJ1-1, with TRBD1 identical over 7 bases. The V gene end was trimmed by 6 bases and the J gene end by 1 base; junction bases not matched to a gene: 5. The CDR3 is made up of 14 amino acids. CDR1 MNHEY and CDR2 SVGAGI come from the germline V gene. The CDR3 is CASRMDRWNTEAFF. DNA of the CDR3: TGTGCCAGCAGGATGGACAGGTGGAACACTGAAGCTTTCTTT.

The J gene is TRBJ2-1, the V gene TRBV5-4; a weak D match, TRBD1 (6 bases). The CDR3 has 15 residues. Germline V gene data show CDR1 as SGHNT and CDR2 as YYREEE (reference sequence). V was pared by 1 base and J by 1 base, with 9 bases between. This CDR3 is CASSLPQGSYNEQFF. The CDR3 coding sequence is TGTGCCAGCAGCTTGCCCCAGGGGTCCTACAATGAGCAGTTCTTC. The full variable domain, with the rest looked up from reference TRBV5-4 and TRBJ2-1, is ETGVTQSPTHLIKTRGQQVTLRCSSQSGHNTVSWYQQALGQGPQFIFQYYREEENGRGNFPPRFSGLQFPNYSSELNVNALELDDSALYLCASSLPQGSYNEQFFGPGTRLTVL.

The CDR3: CASSLRTSGRSDTQYF. The DNA for the CDR3 is TGTGCCAGCAGCTTACGGACTAGCGGGAGATCAGATACGCAGTATTTT. The chain has TRBV7-2 and TRBJ2-3; TRBD2 agrees at 13 bases. The CDR3 runs to 16 residues. V lost 2 bases and J lost 4; bases outside the gene matches: 3. Germline V CDR1 and CDR2: SGHTA, FQGNSA.

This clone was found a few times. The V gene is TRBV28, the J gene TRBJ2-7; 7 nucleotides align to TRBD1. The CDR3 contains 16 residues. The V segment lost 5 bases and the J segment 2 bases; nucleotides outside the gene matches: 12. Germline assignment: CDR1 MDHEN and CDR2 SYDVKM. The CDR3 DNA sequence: TGTGCCAGCAGTCTCGATCGGACAGGACCAACCTACGAGCAGTACTTC. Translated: CASSLDRTGPTYEQYF.

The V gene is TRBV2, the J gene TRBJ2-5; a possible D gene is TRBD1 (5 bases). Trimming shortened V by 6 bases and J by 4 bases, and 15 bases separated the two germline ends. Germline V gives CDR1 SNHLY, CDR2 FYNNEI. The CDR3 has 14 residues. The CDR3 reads CASRELQVSETQYF. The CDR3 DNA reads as TGTGCCAGCAGGGAACTACAGGTATCAGAGACCCAGTACTTC.

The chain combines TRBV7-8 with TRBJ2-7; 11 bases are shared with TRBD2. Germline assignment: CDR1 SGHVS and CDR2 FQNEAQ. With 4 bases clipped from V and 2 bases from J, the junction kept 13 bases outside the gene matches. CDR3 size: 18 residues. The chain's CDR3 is CASSSTIAGGPGPYEQYF. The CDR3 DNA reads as TGTGCCAGCAGCTCCACAATAGCGGGAGGGCCGGGTCCCTACGAGCAGTACTTC.

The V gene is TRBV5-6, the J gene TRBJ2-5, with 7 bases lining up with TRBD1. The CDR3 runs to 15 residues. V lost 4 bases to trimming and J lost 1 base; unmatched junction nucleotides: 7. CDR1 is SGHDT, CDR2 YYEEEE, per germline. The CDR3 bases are TGTGCCAGCAGCCCAACGGGACAGCTCCAAGAGACCCAGTACTTC. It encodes CASSPTGQLQETQYF. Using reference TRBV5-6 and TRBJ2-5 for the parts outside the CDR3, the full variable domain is DAGVTQSPTHLIKTRGQQVTLRCSPKSGHDTVSWYQQALGQGPQFIFQYYEEEERQRGNFPDRFSGHQFPNYSSELNVNALLLGDSALYLCASSPTGQLQETQYFGPGTRLLVL.

The chain's CDR3 is CASSLASGSGTQYF. The CDR3, as DNA: TGTGCCAGCAGCTTAGCTAGCGGGAGCGGTACGCAGTATTTT. This chain connects TRBV7-2 to TRBJ2-3; TRBD2 matches 9 bases. Germline V gene data show CDR1 as SGHTA and CDR2 as FQGNSA. V gave up 0 bases and J gave up 8 bases; unmatched junction bases: 3. The CDR3 runs to 14 residues.

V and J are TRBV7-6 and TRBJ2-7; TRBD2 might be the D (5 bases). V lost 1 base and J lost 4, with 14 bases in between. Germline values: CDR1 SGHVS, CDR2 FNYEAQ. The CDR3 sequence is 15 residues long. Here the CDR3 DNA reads TGTGCCAGCAGCTTAGGGGCGGGTTCCGCATACGAGCAGTACTTC. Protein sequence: CASSLGAGSAYEQYF. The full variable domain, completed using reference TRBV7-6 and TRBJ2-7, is GAGVSQSPRYKVTKRGQDVALRCDPISGHVSLYWYRQALGQGPEFLTYFNYEAQQDKSGLPNDRFSAERPEGSISTLTIQRTEQRDSAMYRCASSLGAGSAYEQYFGPGTRLTVT.

For the CDR3, the DNA is TGCGCCAGCAGCCCCGGGACAAACACTGAAGCTTTCTTT. Its protein is CASSPGTNTEAFF. The chain links TRBV5-1 to TRBJ1-1; perhaps TRBD1 as D (6 bases). This CDR3 has 13 amino acids. The V end lost 4 bases, the J end lost 2 bases, and 9 bases lay between the germline ends. Germline V CDR1 and CDR2: SGHRS, YFSETQ.

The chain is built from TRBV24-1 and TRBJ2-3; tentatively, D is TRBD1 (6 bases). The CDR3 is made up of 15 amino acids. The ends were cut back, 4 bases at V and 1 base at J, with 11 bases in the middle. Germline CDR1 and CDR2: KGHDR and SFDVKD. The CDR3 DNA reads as TGTGCCACCAGTGAGCAGACAGGTCGCACAGATACGCAGTATTTT. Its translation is CATSEQTGRTDTQYF.

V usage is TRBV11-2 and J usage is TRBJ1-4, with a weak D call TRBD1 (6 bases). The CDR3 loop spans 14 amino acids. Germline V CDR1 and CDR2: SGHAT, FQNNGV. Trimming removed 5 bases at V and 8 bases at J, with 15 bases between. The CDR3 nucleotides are TGTGCCAGCAGCCCACGACAGGAGTGGGAAAAACTGTTTTTT. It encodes CASSPRQEWEKLFF.

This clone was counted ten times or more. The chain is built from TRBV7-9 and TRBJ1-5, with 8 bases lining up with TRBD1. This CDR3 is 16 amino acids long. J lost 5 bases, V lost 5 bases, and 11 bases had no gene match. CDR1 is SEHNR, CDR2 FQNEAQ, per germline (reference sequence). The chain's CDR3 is CASSKDGTGKYQPQHF. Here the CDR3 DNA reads TGTGCCAGCAGCAAAGACGGGACAGGAAAGTATCAGCCCCAGCATTTT. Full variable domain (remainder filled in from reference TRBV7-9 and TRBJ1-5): DTGVSQNPRHKITKRGQNVTFRCDPISEHNRLYWYRQTLGQGPEFLTYFQNEAQLEKSRLLSDRFSAERPKGSFSTLEIQRTEQGDSAMYLCASSKDGTGKYQPQHFGDGTRLSIL.

CDR3 nucleotide sequence: TGTGCCAGCAGTTTTACGTACGAGAAACTAGCGGGAGACGTAGGTCCCTACGAGCAGTACTTC. Protein sequence: CASSFTYEKLAGDVGPYEQYF. The rearrangement uses TRBV28 and TRBJ2-7; 11 bases map to TRBD2. V lost 3 bases to trimming and J lost 2 bases; unmatched junction nucleotides: 21. The CDR3 is made up of 21 amino acids. The germline V gene has CDR1 MDHEN and CDR2 SYDVKM.

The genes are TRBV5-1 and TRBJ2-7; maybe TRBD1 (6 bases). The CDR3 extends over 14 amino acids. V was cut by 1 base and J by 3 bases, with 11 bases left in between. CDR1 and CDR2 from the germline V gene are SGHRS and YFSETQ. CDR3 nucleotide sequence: TGCGCCAGCAGCTTGACGGGACATCTCTACGAGCAGTACTTC. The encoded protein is CASSLTGHLYEQYF. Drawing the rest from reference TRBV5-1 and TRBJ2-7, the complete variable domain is KAGVTQTPRYLIKTRGQQVTLSCSPISGHRSVSWYQQTPGQGLQFLFEYFSETQRNKGNFPGRFSGRQFSNSRSEMNVSTLELGDSALYLCASSLTGHLYEQYFGPGTRLTVT.

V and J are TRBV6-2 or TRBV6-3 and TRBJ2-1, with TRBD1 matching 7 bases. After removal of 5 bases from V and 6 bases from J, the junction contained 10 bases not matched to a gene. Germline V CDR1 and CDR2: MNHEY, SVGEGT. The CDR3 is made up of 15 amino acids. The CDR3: CASSVGDRVSNEQFF. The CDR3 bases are TGTGCCAGCAGTGTAGGAGACAGGGTTTCCAATGAGCAGTTCTTC.